This T cell receptor (beta chain) was recovered during a study of blood T cell repertoires in COVID-19. With 3 bases removed from V and 0 bases from J, the gap between germline ends came to 8 bases. Germline V gene sequence: CDR1 SNHLY, CDR2 FYNNEI. This CDR3 contains 14 residues. Sequencing used immunoSEQ multiplex PCR; TCRdb keeps in-frame clones, though not all of them. The sample lists approximately 300,000 clones; 90% were seen once. Adults between roughly 18 and 89 years of age took part from 20 to 25 US areas. This clone was recorded only once. This chain joins TRBV2 and TRBJ2-5; D is ambiguous. The TCR was taken from a man in his sixties who had recovered from COVID-19. Sequencing was carried out using PBMCs or T cells enriched from blood (not recorded which). CDR3 region: CASSDFQYQETQYF. The CDR3 nucleotides read TGTGCCAGCAGTGACTTCCAGTACCAAGAGACCCAGTACTTC.